This TCR beta chain was captured by sequencing in a study of blood T cells in healthy people across ages. The V gene's germline CDR1 is MNHNY and CDR2 SVGAGI (reference sequence). There are 16 residues in the CDR3. This clonotype was found a few times. A second PCR, run for about 6 to 12 cycles, used a sample-barcoded 5' primer plus a J-beta primer mix. Each CDR3 protein is one row after TCRdb ran MiXCR on the 5' RACE reads. The sample has about 1 million distinct CDR3 sequences, 25% seen once. These records were also assigned to another study, of T cells of mothers and their children.

The TCR was taken from a girl aged 2 to 9 in good health. The J gene is TRBJ2-5, the V gene TRBV6-6; 8 bases map to TRBD1. The J call may be mistaken, given a closer DNA end match to TRBJ2-1. The sequenced sample consisted of blood. CDR3 sequence (DNA): TGTGCCAGCAGTCTCCACGCGACAGGGGACTACAATGAGCAGTTCTTC. This encodes CASSLHATGDYNEQFF.